The 26 T cell receptor beta chains given below trace back to one sample, sequenced in a study of graft-versus-host responses after intestinal transplantation (dated by TCRdb to the early 2020s). The library came from the immunoSEQ multiplex PCR assay. TCRdb provides this immuneACCESS table in a form limited to in-frame rearrangements. Some clones are lacking; in checked studies, under half of them reflect an unresolved V gene, and why the rest are absent is not known. This sample gives 35,000 to 45,000 clones in total; roughly 86% of them show up just once. The biggest ten clones account for approximately 7.1% of the sample. The material sequenced was PBMCs, taken roughly 270 days after transplant. These receptors were obtained from a human patient who received an intestinal transplant, so some T cells may come from the graft donor.

The chain carries TRBV30 and TRBJ2-5; 7 bases align to TRBD1. J gave up 2 bases and V 1 base, and 1 base lay outside the gene matches. The CDR3 contains 13 residues. Germline-derived CDR1 and CDR2 are GTSNPN and SVGIG (reference sequence). The CDR3 reads CAWSGQGQETQYF. CDR3 coding DNA: TGTGCCTGGAGTGGACAGGGACAAGAGACCCAGTACTTC.

The chain couples TRBV7-2 to TRBJ2-1; 11 positions agree with TRBD2. The CDR3 is 18 amino acids. Per the germline V gene, CDR1 is SGHTA and CDR2 is FQGNSA. V shed 1 base, J shed 7 bases, and the junction held 12 bases outside the gene matches. In DNA form, the CDR3 reads TGTGCCAGCAGCTTAGTCTCTACTACTAGCGGGGGAGGGAATGAGCAGTTCTTC. Its protein is CASSLVSTTSGGGNEQFF.

V gene TRBV10-3 combines with J gene TRBJ2-2; D uncertain. The germline gives CDR1 ENHRY, CDR2 SYGVKD. The CDR3 runs 14 residues. The V end lost 10 bases, the J end lost 2 bases, and 14 bases lay between the germline ends. CDR3 sequence: CASGRPFNTGELFF. The CDR3 DNA sequence: TGTGCCAGCGGACGGCCTTTTAACACCGGGGAGCTGTTTTTT.

The chain uses TRBV19 and TRBJ1-5; a possible D gene is TRBD1 (5 bases). The V end was cut by 8 bases, the J end by 2 bases, with 19 bases between. Germline CDR1 and CDR2: LNHDA and SQIVND (reference sequence). This CDR3 is 16 amino acids long. The CDR3 reads CASVEERGSGNQPQHF. The DNA of the CDR3 is TGTGCCAGTGTGGAAGAGAGGGGATCGGGCAATCAGCCCCAGCATTTT. Based on the CDR3 plus reference TRBV19 and TRBJ1-5, the full variable domain is DGGITQSPKYLFRKEGQNVTLSCEQNLNHDAMYWYRQDPGQGLRLIYYSQIVNDFQKGDIAEGYSVSREKKESFPLTVTSAQKNPTAFYLCASVEERGSGNQPQHFGDGTRLSIL.

This chain joins TRBV30 and TRBJ1-2; 12 nucleotides match TRBD1. V was pared by 2 bases and J by 8 bases, with 9 bases of the junction left unmatched. The CDR3 covers 15 residues. From germline, CDR1 is GTSNPN and CDR2 SVGIG (reference sequence). CDR3 loop: CAWSRKGQGARGYTF. For the CDR3, the DNA is TGTGCCTGGAGTAGGAAGGGACAGGGGGCGCGAGGCTACACCTTC.

The rearrangement uses TRBV29-1 and TRBJ2-1, with D unclear. Germline V gene lookup returns CDR1 SQVTM and CDR2 ANQGSEA. The CDR3 consists of 12 residues. With 7 bases removed from V and 7 bases from J, the gap between germline ends came to 14 bases. CDR3 sequence reads: CSGASNLNEQFF. For the CDR3, the DNA is TGCAGCGGAGCATCAAATCTAAATGAGCAGTTCTTC.

V and J are TRBV15 and TRBJ1-2; tentatively, D is TRBD1 (6 bases). The CDR3 is 15 residues long. V was trimmed by 0 bases and J by 5 bases, leaving 13 bases between them. Germline V CDR1 and CDR2: LNHNV, YYDKDF (reference sequence). DNA of the CDR3: TGTGCCACCAGCAGAGACCAGGGGAAAGGATATGGCTACACCTTC. Amino acid sequence: CATSRDQGKGYGYTF.

The chain carries TRBV6-1 and TRBJ1-1; TRBD1 might be the D (5 bases). Per germline, CDR1 MNHNS and CDR2 SASEGT. Between the trimmed V and J ends, which lost 4 bases and 5 bases, there was a span of 14 bases. This CDR3 comprises 14 residues. CDR3 coding DNA: TGTGCCAGCAGTGGCCTTCAGGGCAGTACTGAAGCTTTCTTT. It codes for CASSGLQGSTEAFF.

The chain joins TRBV19 to TRBJ1-5; D is perhaps TRBD1 (5 bases). Per the germline V gene, CDR1 is LNHDA and CDR2 is SQIVND (reference sequence). V lost 3 bases and J 7 bases, leaving 19 bases between the germline ends. The CDR3 extends over 16 amino acids. CDR3 loop: CASSIVLGVTDQPQHF. The CDR3 DNA is TGTGCCAGTAGTATCGTTTTGGGGGTAACTGACCAGCCCCAGCATTTT.

The chain links TRBV12-5 to TRBJ1-1; TRBD1 might be the D (5 bases). Trimming took 1 base from V and 4 from J, leaving 7 bases between them. Per the germline V gene, CDR1 is LGHNT and CDR2 is FRNRAP. CDR3 length: 13 amino acids. This CDR3 reads CASGLARGTEAFF. CDR3 bases: TGTGCTAGTGGTTTGGCGAGGGGCACTGAAGCTTTCTTT. The full variable domain, its missing parts supplied by reference TRBV12-5 and TRBJ1-1, is DARVTQTPRHKVTEMGQEVTMRCQPILGHNTVFWYRQTMMQGLELLAYFRNRAPLDDSGMPKDRFSAEMPDATLATLKIQPSEPRDSAVYFCASGLARGTEAFFGQGTRLTVV.

The rearrangement joins TRBV4-1 to TRBJ1-3; D gene ambiguous. CDR3 size: 17 residues. V was pared by 5 bases and J by 3 bases, with 20 bases between. The V gene's germline CDR1 is MGHRA and CDR2 YSYEKL. CDR3 nucleotide sequence: TGCGCCAGCAGCTCACCCACCCGGGGTTCTTTTGGAAACACCATATATTTT. It codes for CASSSPTRGSFGNTIYF.

The chain is built from TRBV10-2 and TRBJ2-7; TRBD2 might be the D (6 bases). In germline, CDR1 is WSHSY, CDR2 SAAADI. V was cut by 4 bases and J by 3 bases, with 13 bases left in between. The CDR3 runs to 14 residues. In nucleotides, the CDR3 is TGCGCCAGCAGTGTAGGCGGGGTCGGCTACGAGCAGTACTTC. Translating gives CASSVGGVGYEQYF.

The chain uses TRBV5-1 and TRBJ2-1; TRBD2 matches at 11 bases. Trimming at V came to 1 base and at J to 5 bases, leaving 8 bases not matched to a gene. The V gene's germline CDR1 is SGHRS and CDR2 YFSETQ. The CDR3 has 17 amino acids. This chain's CDR3 is CASSLLSPSGGNNEQFF. CDR3 coding DNA: TGCGCCAGCAGCTTGTTATCGCCTAGCGGGGGGAACAATGAGCAGTTCTTC.

This clone appeared a single time. At one end the junction does not follow the germline gene, possibly because of a read error. The chain couples TRBV18 to TRBJ2-7, with 13 bases identical to TRBD2. The CDR3 covers 14 residues. Germline-derived CDR1 and CDR2 are KGHSH and LQKENI. Here the CDR3 DNA reads TGTGCCAGCTCACCTACAGAGACTAGCGGGGGGCCCGTTTTC. Residues: CASSPTETSGGPVF.

The V and J genes are TRBV6-5 and TRBJ1-2; 9 positions match TRBD1. The V gene end was trimmed by 7 bases and the J gene end by 8 bases; junction bases not matched to a gene: 11. The CDR3 runs 14 residues. Germline CDR1 reads MNHEY; CDR2 reads SVGAGI. DNA of the CDR3: TGTGCCAGCATCCTGGACAGGGGAGGATTCGGCTACACCTTC. This encodes CASILDRGGFGYTF.

The V gene is TRBV10-3, the J gene TRBJ1-4; TRBD1 aligns across 7 bases. Per the germline V gene, CDR1 is ENHRY and CDR2 is SYGVKD. The CDR3 has 14 residues. V was clipped by 4 bases and J by 8 bases; unmatched bases: 7. CDR3 loop: CAISATGLGEKLFF. The CDR3 DNA is TGTGCCATCAGTGCGACAGGGTTGGGCGAAAAACTGTTTTTT.

The rearrangement links TRBV10-1 to TRBJ2-5, with 9 positions matching TRBD1. The trim removed 3 bases at V and 12 bases at J, leaving 11 bases unmatched. CDR1 and CDR2 from the germline V gene are WNHNN and SYGVQD (reference sequence). The CDR3 contains 14 residues. This CDR3 is CASSDPGQGAVEYF. CDR3 nucleotides: TGCGCCAGCAGTGACCCGGGACAGGGTGCCGTGGAGTACTTC.

The chain employs TRBV18 and TRBJ2-3, with a tentative D call TRBD2 (6 bases). Germline V CDR1 and CDR2: KGHSH, LQKENI. The CDR3 runs to 17 residues. The V end lost 3 bases, the J end lost 2 bases, and 18 bases lay between the germline ends. The CDR3 is CASSPVTRSGDTDTQYF. CDR3 nucleotide sequence: TGTGCCAGCTCACCTGTGACTAGGTCGGGTGACACAGATACGCAGTATTTT.

The V and J genes are TRBV5-6 and TRBJ2-1; D is undetermined. Germline lookup yields CDR1 SGHDT and CDR2 YYEEEE. Trimming removed 0 bases at V and 8 bases at J, with 24 bases between. The CDR3 has 18 residues. The CDR3 is CASSLAQIRISLWDEQFF. The CDR3 bases are TGTGCCAGCAGCTTGGCCCAGATAAGGATCTCCTTGTGGGATGAGCAGTTCTTC.

This rearrangement joins TRBV7-3 to TRBJ2-7; D perhaps matches TRBD2 (6 bases). This CDR3 has 16 amino acids. The V end was cut by 0 bases, the J end by 5 bases, with 17 bases between. Germline CDR1 and CDR2: SGHTA and FQGTGA. The CDR3 coding sequence is TGTGCCAGCAGCTTAACCGGGAGCCACCATGTGGACGAGCAGTACTTC. Residues: CASSLTGSHHVDEQYF.

This clone was observed a handful of times. This chain links TRBV5-1 with TRBJ1-3, with D possibly being TRBD1 (5 bases). The ends were cut back, 0 bases at V and 6 bases at J, with 16 bases in the middle. The CDR3 is made up of 16 amino acids. CDR1 and CDR2 from the germline V gene are SGHRS and YFSETQ. CDR3 bases: TGCGCCAGCAGCTTGGCCGTTGGGGGGATGGAAAACACCATATATTTT. Translating gives CASSLAVGGMENTIYF.

This rearrangement joins TRBV7-9 to TRBJ2-3; D gene uncertain. Trimming shortened V by 2 bases and J by 4 bases, and 10 bases separated the two germline ends. The germline V gene encodes CDR1 SEHNR and CDR2 FQNEAQ (reference sequence). This CDR3 region has 14 residues. The CDR3 loop is CASSLNVRADTQYF. DNA for the CDR3: TGTGCCAGCAGCTTAAACGTACGTGCAGATACGCAGTATTTT.

The J gene is TRBJ2-3, the V gene TRBV5-4, with TRBD1 as a possible D gene (5 bases). Germline V lookup: CDR1 SGHNT, CDR2 YYREEE (reference sequence). V gave up 6 bases and J gave up 1 base, with 12 bases separating them. This CDR3 is built from 14 residues. As DNA, the CDR3 is TGTGCCAGCACCACCCAAGGGGGCACAGATACGCAGTATTTT. The encoded protein is CASTTQGGTDTQYF.

This clone was seen only once. The chain has TRBV5-1 and TRBJ2-2; a weak D match, TRBD2 (7 bases). The germline CDR1 and CDR2 sequences are SGHRS and YFSETQ. This CDR3 is built from 15 residues. Trimming removed 4 bases from V and 4 bases from J, with 14 bases in between. CDR3 nucleotides: TGCGCCAGCAGCCAGGGGACTACCCCCACCGGGGAGCTGTTTTTT. Translating gives CASSQGTTPTGELFF.

The chain recombines TRBV5-1 with TRBJ1-1; D is ambiguous. The CDR3 loop spans 14 amino acids. Trimming shortened V by 1 base and J by 0 bases, and 7 bases separated the two germline ends. The V gene's germline CDR1 is SGHRS and CDR2 YFSETQ. As DNA, the CDR3 is TGCGCCAGCAGCTTGTTAGGAATGAACACTGAAGCTTTCTTT. It yields the protein CASSLLGMNTEAFF.

The table lists this clone with a count of one. CDR3 sequence (DNA): TGTGCCAGCAGCCAAGAAGGCGGGGGGGTCGATGAGCAGTTCTTC. The encoded protein is CASSQEGGGVDEQFF. The V and J genes are TRBV4-2 and TRBJ2-1; the match to TRBD2 covers 9 bases. V was clipped by 0 bases and J by 8 bases; unmatched bases: 5. Germline CDR1 LGHNA, CDR2 YNFKEQ. The CDR3 covers 15 residues.